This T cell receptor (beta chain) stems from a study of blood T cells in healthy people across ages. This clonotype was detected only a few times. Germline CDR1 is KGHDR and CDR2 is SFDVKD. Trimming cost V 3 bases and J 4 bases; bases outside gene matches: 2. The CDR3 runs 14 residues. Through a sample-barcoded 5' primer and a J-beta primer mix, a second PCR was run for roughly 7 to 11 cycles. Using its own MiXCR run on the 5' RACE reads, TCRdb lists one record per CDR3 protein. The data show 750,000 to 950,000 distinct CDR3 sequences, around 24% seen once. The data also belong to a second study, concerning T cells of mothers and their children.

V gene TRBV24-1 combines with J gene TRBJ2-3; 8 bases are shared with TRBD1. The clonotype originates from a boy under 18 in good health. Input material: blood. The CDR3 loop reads CATSDAGGPDTQYF. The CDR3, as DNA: TGTGCCACCAGTGATGCAGGGGGCCCAGATACGCAGTATTTT.